These 10 T cell receptor beta chains were sequenced from one sample in a study of blood T cell repertoires in COVID-19. Data came from immunoSEQ multiplex PCR; TCRdb stores just in-frame clones and leaves some out. The sample consists of approximately 260,000 clones, around 82% of them appearing once. The sample was peripheral blood. These receptors came from an elderly woman with active or convalescent COVID-19.

The V and J genes are TRBV5-1 and TRBJ2-1; possible D gene TRBD2, 8 bases. Trimming removed 5 bases from V and 4 bases from J, with 16 bases in between. Per germline, CDR1 SGHRS and CDR2 YFSETQ. The CDR3 contains 15 residues. Here the CDR3 DNA reads TGCGCCAGCAGTTCGGGAGGGGGCTGGTACAATGAGCAGTTCTTC. This translates into CASSSGGGWYNEQFF.

V usage is TRBV28 and J usage is TRBJ1-1, with D possibly being TRBD1 (6 bases). Germline-derived CDR1 and CDR2 are MDHEN and SYDVKM. Between the trimmed V and J ends, which lost 4 bases and 1 base, there was a span of 16 bases. The CDR3 sequence is 16 residues long. The CDR3 DNA follows: TGTGCCAGCAGTTCCCTAAAGGGGGATGCGAACACTGAAGCTTTCTTT. It encodes CASSSLKGDANTEAFF.

This clone occurred a few times. The chain uses TRBV20-1 and TRBJ1-2; D uncertain. The V end lost 6 bases, the J end lost 2 bases, and 7 bases lay between the germline ends. The CDR3 covers 11 residues. CDR1 is DFQATT and CDR2 is SNEGSKA in the germline V gene (reference sequence). The CDR3 is CSAGENYGYTF. The CDR3 DNA reads TGCAGTGCCGGAGAAAACTATGGCTACACCTTC.

The chain joins TRBV7-2 to TRBJ2-6; D is unresolved. This CDR3 comprises 14 residues. Germline CDR1 SGHTA, CDR2 FQGNSA. Trimming stripped 1 base from V and 4 bases from J, with 5 bases between. CDR3 loop: CASSLGAGANVLTF. The CDR3 region has the DNA TGTGCCAGCAGCTTAGGGGCGGGGGCCAACGTCCTGACTTTC.

The rearrangement uses TRBV2 and TRBJ2-1, with a weak D call TRBD1 (5 bases). V was cut by 4 bases and J by 3 bases, with 13 bases left in between. Per the germline V gene, CDR1 is SNHLY and CDR2 is FYNNEI. This CDR3 has 15 residues. CDR3 loop: CASSGGYLRYNEQFF. The CDR3, as DNA: TGTGCCAGCAGTGGGGGCTACCTGCGCTACAATGAGCAGTTCTTC.

The chain is built from TRBV10-3 and TRBJ2-1, with D perhaps matching TRBD2 (6 bases). The ends were cut back, 2 bases at V and 6 bases at J, with 14 bases in the middle. Germline values: CDR1 ENHRY, CDR2 SYGVKD. The CDR3 contains 15 residues. The DNA for the CDR3 is TGTGCCATCAGTGAGCCGACTAGTAGAGTCAATGAGCAGTTCTTC. Residues: CAISEPTSRVNEQFF.

The genes are TRBV1 and TRBJ2-7; TRBD2, as called in the table, went unchecked against the DNA. TRBV1 is a pseudogene locus. This CDR3 spans 15 amino acids. CDR3 loop: CTSSQVAGVGDEQYF. In DNA form, the CDR3 reads TGCACCAGCAGCCAAGTAGCGGGAGTCGGGGACGAGCAGTACTTC.

This clone turned up a few times. The V gene is TRBV7-6, the J gene TRBJ2-7; possibly TRBD1 for D (6 bases). The CDR3 loop spans 17 amino acids. Between the trimmed V and J ends, which lost 1 base and 0 bases, there was a span of 16 bases. Per the germline V gene, CDR1 is SGHVS and CDR2 is FNYEAQ. CDR3 region: CASSLESLDRSSYEQYF. The CDR3 DNA follows: TGTGCCAGCAGCTTAGAATCTCTGGACAGAAGCTCCTACGAGCAGTACTTC.

The chain employs TRBV2 and TRBJ1-5; possible D gene TRBD1, 6 bases. V lost 7 bases and J lost 2, with 12 bases in between. This CDR3 has 14 residues. From germline, CDR1 is SNHLY and CDR2 FYNNEI. CDR3 sequence reads: CASKIAGGNQPQHF. CDR3 nucleotide sequence: TGTGCCAGCAAAATCGCAGGGGGCAATCAGCCCCAGCATTTT. The whole variable domain, filled in from reference TRBV2 and TRBJ1-5, reads EPEVTQTPSHQVTQMGQEVILRCVPISNHLYFYWYRQILGQKVEFLVSFYNNEISEKSEIFDDQFSVERPDGSNFTLKIRSTKLEDSAMYFCASKIAGGNQPQHFGDGTRLSIL.

This clone has more than one count but fewer than ten. The CDR3 DNA follows: TGCGCCAGCAGCACACACCGGACAGGGACGTCGGATGAAGCTTTCTTT. Protein: CASSTHRTGTSDEAFF. The genes are TRBV5-1 and TRBJ1-1; 8 nucleotides align to TRBD1. The J segment lost 7 bases and the V segment lost 4 bases, leaving 15 bases of the junction unmatched. The germline gives CDR1 SGHRS, CDR2 YFSETQ. The CDR3 has 16 residues. Based on the CDR3 plus reference TRBV5-1 and TRBJ1-1, the full variable domain is KAGVTQTPRYLIKTRGQQVTLSCSPISGHRSVSWYQQTPGQGLQFLFEYFSETQRNKGNFPGRFSGRQFSNSRSEMNVSTLELGDSALYLCASSTHRTGTSDEAFFGQGTRLTVV.